This passage covers 7 T cell receptor beta chains from one sample sequenced in a study of blood T cells in healthy people across ages. The authors ran a second PCR of 7 to 11 cycles using a sample-barcoded 5' primer and a J-beta primer mix. TCRdb analysed the 5' RACE reads with MiXCR anew, one entry per CDR3 protein. The sample yields approximately 760,000 distinct CDR3 sequences, around 25% seen once. The same data also contributed to another study, on T cells of mothers and their children.

The sequenced sample was blood. The receptors derive from a boy younger than 18 in good health.

This clonotype was picked up a small number of times. This rearrangement joins TRBV12-3 or TRBV12-4 to TRBJ1-6; 9 nucleotides match TRBD1. This CDR3 has 14 amino acids. With 6 bases clipped from V and 10 bases from J, the junction kept 7 bases outside the gene matches. CDR3 protein: CASRRDRELSPLHF. The CDR3 DNA follows: TGTGCCAGCAGACGGGACAGGGAGCTCTCACCCCTCCACTTT.

V gene TRBV15 combines with J gene TRBJ2-5, with 7 bases fitting TRBD1. After removal of 5 bases from V and 1 base from J, the junction contained 4 bases not matched to a gene. From germline, CDR1 is LNHNV and CDR2 YYDKDF (reference sequence). This CDR3 comprises 14 residues. CDR3 DNA sequence: TGTGCCACCAGCGTCCGGGACAGCCAAGAGACCCAGTACTTC. It codes for CATSVRDSQETQYF.

The CDR3 region is CASSLTGAPSTDTQYF. CDR3 bases: TGTGCCAGCAGTTTAACGGGGGCCCCTAGCACAGATACGCAGTATTTT. This rearrangement joins TRBV28 to TRBJ2-3; D might be TRBD1 or TRBD2, each matching 6 bases. V was trimmed by 2 bases and J by 0 bases, leaving 12 bases between them. Germline CDR1 reads MDHEN; CDR2 reads SYDVKM. This CDR3 comprises 16 residues.

The chain carries TRBV7-2 and TRBJ2-3; D gene ambiguous. The germline CDR1 and CDR2 sequences are SGHTA and FQGNSA. The CDR3 contains 13 residues. Trimming took off 6 bases at V and 6 bases at J, with 13 bases between the two ends. The CDR3 is CASRNAPGDTQYF. CDR3 DNA: TGTGCCAGCAGAAACGCCCCGGGTGATACGCAGTATTTT.

This clonotype occurred a few times. This chain joins TRBV2 and TRBJ2-5; TRBD2 might be the D (5 bases). The J call may be in error: the DNA end matches TRBJ2-7 better. Germline V gene data show CDR1 as SNHLY and CDR2 as FYNNEI. The CDR3 covers 15 residues. The CDR3 DNA is TGTGCCAGCAACCCCGGCAGGAGGAAGACCTACGAGCAGTACTTC. Protein product: CASNPGRRKTYEQYF.

J is TRBJ2-5 and V is TRBV7-3, with a weak D call TRBD2 (6 bases). TRBJ2-1 matches the DNA end more closely, so the J call is doubtful. The germline gives CDR1 SGHTA, CDR2 FQGTGA. There are 14 residues in the CDR3. CDR3 sequence (DNA): TGTGCCAGCAGCAGGGACTCGCTCTACAATGAGCAGTTCTTC. Its translation is CASSRDSLYNEQFF.

The chain joins TRBV6-1 to TRBJ2-1, with a possible D match to TRBD1 (5 bases). Trimming removed 6 bases from V and 0 bases from J, with 12 bases in between. Germline loops: CDR1 MNHNS, CDR2 SASEGT. The CDR3 has 15 amino acids. The CDR3 loop is CASSITGRSYNEQFF. CDR3 bases: TGTGCCAGCAGCATTACAGGCCGCTCCTACAATGAGCAGTTCTTC.